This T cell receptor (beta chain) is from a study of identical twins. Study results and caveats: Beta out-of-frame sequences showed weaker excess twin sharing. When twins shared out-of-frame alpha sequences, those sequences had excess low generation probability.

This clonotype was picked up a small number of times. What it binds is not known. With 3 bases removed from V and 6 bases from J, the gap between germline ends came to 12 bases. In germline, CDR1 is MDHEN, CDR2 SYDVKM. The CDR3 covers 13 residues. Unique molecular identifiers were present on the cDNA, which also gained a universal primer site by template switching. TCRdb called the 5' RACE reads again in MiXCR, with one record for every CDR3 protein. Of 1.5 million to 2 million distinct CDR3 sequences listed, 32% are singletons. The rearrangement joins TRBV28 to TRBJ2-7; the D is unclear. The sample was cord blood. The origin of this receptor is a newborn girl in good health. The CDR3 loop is CASSFELPGEQYF. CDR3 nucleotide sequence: TGTGCCAGCAGTTTTGAGCTCCCAGGCGAGCAGTACTTC.